This T cell receptor (beta chain) was identified in a study of T cell repertoires in cytomegalovirus infection (dated by TCRdb to between 2017 and 2020). Regarding the research as a whole: Because public TCR beta signatures pointed to carriage of CMV infection together with the matching HLA type, the HLA type of each donor mattered for the analysis.

Beyond this particular receptor, the publication reports: In the ex vivo response, HLA-C-restricted CMV-specific TCR beta clonotypes were dominant, and in two of eight donors the single most frequent clonotype came from this HLA-C-restricted group. Cumulative frequency of public TCR beta family members discriminated carriers of CMV infection plus the relevant HLA type in this cohort and an independent approximately 350-donor cohort.

Sequencing was carried out with an Illumina HiSeq 1500. In-frame beta chains were kept once TCRdb had trimmed the public reads at Q25 with fastp and called clones with MiXCR. Each entry is one CDR3 protein sequence, shown with its most common DNA and genes. Counted in this sample were 150,000 or so distinct CDR3 sequences; under 20% of them appeared once. Of the sample, roughly a sixth falls within the top ten clones. The table lists this clonotype with many counts. The antigen this receptor binds is unknown. Base qualities are not recorded, but no much larger clone differs from it by a single base. Including the terminal cysteine and phenylalanine, the CDR3 comprises 15 residues. Only the CDR3 DNA is retained, 45 bases long and in frame from the first base. From the germline V gene, CDR1 is SGHVS and CDR2 is FQNEAQ. V is pared back by 6 bases and J by 8 bases, with 20 bases lying between the germline termini.

The receptor comes from a human donor in good health (CMV status not recorded). Some clones in this sample may be carry-over from other donors' samples. The rearranged segments are TRBV7-8 and TRBJ2-4; a tentative D call is TRBD2 (6 bases match). Sequenced: CD8+ T cells from PBMCs. The DNA reads TGTGCCAGCAGTGGGGGGAGCTCATCGAGGGACATTCAGTACTTC. Its protein product is CASSGGSSSRDIQYF.